A selection of T cell receptor beta chains follows, all from one sample in a study of blood T cell repertoires in COVID-19. Only in-frame clones appear in the TCRdb table, and some are missing; sequencing was by immunoSEQ multiplex PCR. The sample has 150,000 to 200,000 clones; around 90% are singletons. Sequenced material: peripheral blood. These receptor sequences come from a man aged 50-59 years with acute or convalescent COVID-19. The CDR3 runs from the conserved cysteine through the conserved F or W. A D gene is named only where the DNA matches it firmly. For some rows the clone size is stated as once, few or many, or as a class when expanded; others skip it.

abundance: NA
v_gene: TRBV3-1/TRBV3-2
j_gene: TRBJ2-2
d_gene: NA
CDR3nt: TGTGCCAGCAGCCAAGAATTCGCAGGCGCCGGGGAGCTGTTTTTT
CDR3aa: CASSQEFAGAGELFF

abundance: NA
v_gene: TRBV4-3
j_gene: TRBJ2-2
d_gene: TRBD2
CDR3nt: TGCGCCAGCAGCAGCCTCCGGGGGGGCCGATTTGTCACCGGGGAGCTGTTTTTT
CDR3aa: CASSSLRGGRFVTGELFF

abundance: once
v_gene: TRBV7-2
j_gene: TRBJ1-1
d_gene: NA
CDR3nt: TGTGCCAGCAGCGTCGGAGTAGGGGGCACTGAAGCTTTCTTT
CDR3aa: CASSVGVGGTEAFF

abundance: NA
v_gene: TRBV6-6
j_gene: TRBJ2-3
d_gene: NA
CDR3nt: TGTGCCAGCAGTTACACACTACCGCGCGCTACAGATACGCAGTATTTT
CDR3aa: CASSYTLPRATDTQYF

abundance: once
v_gene: TRBV19
j_gene: TRBJ1-6
d_gene: TRBD1
CDR3nt: TGTGCCAGTAGTATACCCCGACAGGGGAACTCACCCCTCCACTTT
CDR3aa: CASSIPRQGNSPLHF

abundance: NA
v_gene: TRBV4-3
j_gene: TRBJ1-4
d_gene: NA
CDR3nt: TGCGCCAGCAGCCAAGACCGGGGGGAAAAACTGTTTTTT
CDR3aa: CASSQDRGEKLFF

abundance: NA
v_gene: TRBV4-3
j_gene: TRBJ2-1
d_gene: NA
CDR3nt: TGCGCCAGCAGCCAAGTTGGCTTCCCCAATGAGCAGTTCTTC
CDR3aa: CASSQVGFPNEQFF

abundance: NA
v_gene: TRBV6-5
j_gene: TRBJ1-6
d_gene: NA
CDR3nt: TGTGCCACCTGGACACCAGAATATAATTCACCCCTCCACTTT
CDR3aa: CATWTPEYNSPLHF

abundance: once
v_gene: TRBV6-5
j_gene: TRBJ2-7
d_gene: NA
CDR3nt: TGTGCCAGCAGCCAGGGAAGGGGTCCTTCCTACGAGCAGTACTTC
CDR3aa: CASSQGRGPSYEQYF

abundance: NA
v_gene: TRBV27
j_gene: TRBJ2-1
d_gene: TRBD2
CDR3nt: TGTGCCAGCAGTCCTATAGCGGGACCTTACAATGAGCAGTTCTTC
CDR3aa: CASSPIAGPYNEQFF

abundance: NA
v_gene: TRBV18
j_gene: TRBJ1-2
d_gene: TRBD1
CDR3nt: TGTGCCAGCTCACCAACGCCCGGTGGACAGGCCGCTAACTATGGCTACACCTTC
CDR3aa: CASSPTPGGQAANYGYTF

abundance: NA
v_gene: TRBV5-1
j_gene: TRBJ1-2
d_gene: NA
CDR3nt: TGCGCCAGCAGCATTGACGGGGATGGCTACACCTTC
CDR3aa: CASSIDGDGYTF

abundance: NA
v_gene: TRBV27
j_gene: TRBJ1-2
d_gene: NA
CDR3nt: TGTGCCAGCAGCTCCCATGACAGGAGGTATGGCTACACCTTC
CDR3aa: CASSSHDRRYGYTF

abundance: NA
v_gene: TRBV11-2
j_gene: TRBJ1-1
d_gene: NA
CDR3nt: TGTGCCAGCAGCTTAGATGGAAGGGGGTCGTTT
CDR3aa: CASSLDGRGSF

abundance: NA
v_gene: TRBV4-1
j_gene: TRBJ1-2
d_gene: TRBD1
CDR3nt: TGCGCCAGCAGCCAAGATCGGGCAGACAGGGCGTATGGCTACACCTTC
CDR3aa: CASSQDRADRAYGYTF

abundance: NA
v_gene: TRBV7-9
j_gene: TRBJ2-7
d_gene: NA
CDR3nt: TGTGCCAGCAGCCCAGTCAGGGGCTACGAGCAGTACTTC
CDR3aa: CASSPVRGYEQYF

abundance: few
v_gene: TRBV11-3
j_gene: TRBJ1-1
d_gene: TRBD1
CDR3nt: TGTGCCAGCAGCTTCACCCAGGGGGATGAAGCTTTCTTT
CDR3aa: CASSFTQGDEAFF

abundance: NA
v_gene: TRBV6-5
j_gene: TRBJ2-5
d_gene: NA
CDR3nt: TGTGCCAGCAGTTCCCTCCCCCGCGGACAAGAGACCCAGTACTTC
CDR3aa: CASSSLPRGQETQYF

abundance: NA
v_gene: TRBV15
j_gene: TRBJ1-4
d_gene: NA
CDR3nt: TGTGCCACCAGCAGAGATTTAGTGACTAATGAAAAACTGTTTTTT
CDR3aa: CATSRDLVTNEKLFF

abundance: NA
v_gene: TRBV6-5
j_gene: TRBJ2-5
d_gene: NA
CDR3nt: TGTGCCAGCAGGCTTTCTACGGGGGAGTGGGAGACCCAGTACTTC
CDR3aa: CASRLSTGEWETQYF

abundance: once
v_gene: TRBV19
j_gene: TRBJ2-1
d_gene: TRBD2
CDR3nt: TGTGCCAGTAGTATCATCAGCGGGAGTGGGAATGAGCAGTTCTTC
CDR3aa: CASSIISGSGNEQFF

abundance: NA
v_gene: TRBV4-3
j_gene: TRBJ1-2
d_gene: TRBD1
CDR3nt: TGCGCCAGCAGCCACGACAGGGTTGGTGGCTACACCTTC
CDR3aa: CASSHDRVGGYTF

abundance: NA
v_gene: TRBV7-8
j_gene: TRBJ1-2
d_gene: NA
CDR3nt: TGTGCCAGCAGCTCGATAGCTAACTATGGCTACACCTTC
CDR3aa: CASSSIANYGYTF

abundance: NA
v_gene: TRBV18
j_gene: TRBJ2-1
d_gene: NA
CDR3nt: TGTGCCAGCTCACCAACAGAACCCTACAATGAGCAGTTCTTC
CDR3aa: CASSPTEPYNEQFF

abundance: NA
v_gene: TRBV5-4
j_gene: TRBJ1-2
d_gene: TRBD1
CDR3nt: TGTGCCAGCAGCATAGGACAGGCGAACTATGGCTACACCTTC
CDR3aa: CASSIGQANYGYTF

abundance: NA
v_gene: TRBV19
j_gene: TRBJ2-3
d_gene: NA
CDR3nt: TGTGCCAGTAGTATGTGGGGGGTAACAGATACGCAGTATTTT
CDR3aa: CASSMWGVTDTQYF

abundance: NA
v_gene: TRBV10-2
j_gene: TRBJ2-7
d_gene: NA
CDR3nt: TGCGCCAGCAGCACAAATGCGGAGTACGAGCAGTACTTC
CDR3aa: CASSTNAEYEQYF